This is a list of T cell receptor beta chains from one sample in a study of blood T cell repertoires in COVID-19. Assay: immunoSEQ multiplex PCR; the TCRdb copy retains only in-frame clones and omits some. This table has about 260,000 clones, about 88% appearing once. Sample: PBMCs or T cells enriched from blood (not recorded which). The receptors derive from a woman aged 50 to 60 who had recovered from COVID-19. The CDR3 runs from the conserved cysteine through the conserved F or W. The order of the fields is clone size, D gene, J gene, V gene, CDR3 protein, CDR3 DNA. A D gene is named only where the DNA matches it firmly. Where a row states a size, it is once, few, many or the class of an expanded clone; other rows omit it.

size: few; D: TRBD2; J: TRBJ2-7; V: TRBV10-3; CDR3: CAIRGRGYYEQYF; DNA: TGTGCCATCAGGGGGAGGGGATACTACGAGCAGTACTTC
size: NA; D: NA; J: TRBJ1-2; V: TRBV5-4; CDR3: CASSLDRFDYTF; DNA: TGTGCCAGCAGCTTGGACAGGTTTGACTACACCTTC
size: NA; D: NA; J: TRBJ1-5; V: TRBV24-1; CDR3: CATSEGTAGSNQPQHF; DNA: TGTGCCACCAGTGAAGGAACCGCAGGATCCAATCAGCCCCAGCATTTT
size: NA; D: NA; J: TRBJ1-1; V: TRBV4-1; CDR3: CASSQEGRENTEAFF; DNA: TGCGCCAGCAGCCAAGAAGGCAGGGAGAACACTGAAGCTTTCTTT
size: NA; D: NA; J: TRBJ1-1; V: TRBV4-2; CDR3: CASSQVPETEAFF; DNA: TGTGCCAGCAGCCAAGTACCGGAGACTGAAGCTTTCTTT
size: NA; D: TRBD1; J: TRBJ2-1; V: TRBV28; CDR3: CASSFGQGHYNEQFF; DNA: TGTGCCAGCAGTTTCGGACAGGGACACTACAATGAGCAGTTCTTC
size: NA; D: TRBD1; J: TRBJ1-2; V: TRBV28; CDR3: CASRPGDRGYYGYTF; DNA: TGTGCCAGCAGACCAGGGGACAGGGGGTACTATGGCTACACCTTC
size: NA; D: NA; J: TRBJ1-2; V: TRBV16; CDR3: CASSTGTENYGYTF; DNA: TGTGCCAGCAGCACAGGCACAGAAAACTATGGCTACACCTTC
size: NA; D: TRBD2; J: TRBJ2-3; V: TRBV19; CDR3: CASSMEGLAGREDTQYF; DNA: TGTGCCAGTAGTATGGAGGGGCTAGCGGGACGCGAGGATACGCAGTATTTT
size: NA; D: NA; J: TRBJ1-1; V: TRBV4-2; CDR3: CASSQQKYTEAFF; DNA: TGTGCCAGCAGCCAACAGAAATACACTGAAGCTTTCTTT
size: NA; D: NA; J: TRBJ2-1; V: TRBV11-1; CDR3: CASRFDAARTNEQFF; DNA: TGTGCCAGCAGATTCGACGCGGCCCGAACCAATGAGCAGTTCTTC
size: NA; D: NA; J: TRBJ2-7; V: TRBV29-1; CDR3: CSVRARQNYEQYF; DNA: TGCAGCGTCCGAGCCCGACAGAACTACGAGCAGTACTTC
size: NA; D: NA; J: TRBJ2-3; V: TRBV19; CDR3: CASSIGASTDTQYF; DNA: TGTGCCAGTAGTATAGGGGCTAGCACAGATACGCAGTATTTT
size: NA; D: NA; J: TRBJ1-1; V: TRBV5-1; CDR3: CASSLAISTEAFF; DNA: TGCGCCAGCAGCTTGGCAATTAGCACTGAAGCTTTCTTT
size: NA; D: TRBD1; J: TRBJ2-2; V: TRBV15; CDR3: CATSRGKGAPSDTGELFF; DNA: TGTGCCACCAGCAGAGGAAAGGGGGCGCCGTCCGACACCGGGGAGCTGTTTTTT
size: NA; D: NA; J: TRBJ2-3; V: TRBV18; CDR3: CASSPWASTDTQYF; DNA: TGTGCCAGCTCACCATGGGCTAGCACAGATACGCAGTATTTT
size: NA; D: NA; J: TRBJ1-2; V: TRBV3-1/TRBV3-2; CDR3: CASTRGGTGVGYTF; DNA: TGTGCCAGCACGAGAGGCGGGACGGGGGTTGGCTACACCTTC
size: NA; D: TRBD2; J: TRBJ2-7; V: TRBV28; CDR3: CASRTSGSYEQYF; DNA: TGTGCCAGCAGGACTAGCGGGAGCTACGAGCAGTACTTC
size: NA; D: NA; J: TRBJ1-1; V: TRBV5-1; CDR3: CASKRGWATEAFF; DNA: TGCGCCAGCAAACGGGGATGGGCCACTGAAGCTTTCTTT
size: NA; D: NA; J: TRBJ1-1; V: TRBV5-6; CDR3: CASSLGGFGKNTEAFF; DNA: TGTGCCAGCAGCTTGGGAGGGTTCGGTAAGAACACTGAAGCTTTCTTT
size: NA; D: TRBD1; J: TRBJ1-1; V: TRBV6-5; CDR3: CASRLQGAPTEAFF; DNA: TGTGCCAGCAGGCTACAGGGGGCGCCCACTGAAGCTTTCTTT
size: few; D: TRBD2; J: TRBJ2-1; V: TRBV6-5; CDR3: CASNPGTSGFPKQFF; DNA: TGTGCCAGCAACCCCGGGACTAGCGGATTTCCTAAGCAGTTCTTC
size: NA; D: NA; J: TRBJ1-1; V: TRBV5-6; CDR3: CASSNGQPTEAFF; DNA: TGTGCCAGCAGCAACGGACAACCGACTGAAGCTTTCTTT
size: NA; D: NA; J: TRBJ2-1; V: TRBV10-3; CDR3: CAISPGTGLRSEQFF; DNA: TGTGCCATCAGCCCCGGGACTGGCTTAAGGTCTGAGCAGTTCTTC
size: NA; D: TRBD1; J: TRBJ1-1; V: TRBV14; CDR3: CASSQASGGKAFF; DNA: TGTGCCAGCAGCCAAGCTTCAGGGGGCAAAGCTTTCTTT
size: NA; D: TRBD2; J: TRBJ2-3; V: TRBV4-2; CDR3: CASSRGTSGTDTQYF; DNA: TGTGCCAGCAGCCGCGGGACTAGCGGCACAGATACGCAGTATTTT
size: NA; D: TRBD1; J: TRBJ2-2; V: TRBV5-4; CDR3: CASSLGGQGGTGELFF; DNA: TGTGCCAGCAGCTTGGGAGGACAGGGAGGCACCGGGGAGCTGTTTTTT